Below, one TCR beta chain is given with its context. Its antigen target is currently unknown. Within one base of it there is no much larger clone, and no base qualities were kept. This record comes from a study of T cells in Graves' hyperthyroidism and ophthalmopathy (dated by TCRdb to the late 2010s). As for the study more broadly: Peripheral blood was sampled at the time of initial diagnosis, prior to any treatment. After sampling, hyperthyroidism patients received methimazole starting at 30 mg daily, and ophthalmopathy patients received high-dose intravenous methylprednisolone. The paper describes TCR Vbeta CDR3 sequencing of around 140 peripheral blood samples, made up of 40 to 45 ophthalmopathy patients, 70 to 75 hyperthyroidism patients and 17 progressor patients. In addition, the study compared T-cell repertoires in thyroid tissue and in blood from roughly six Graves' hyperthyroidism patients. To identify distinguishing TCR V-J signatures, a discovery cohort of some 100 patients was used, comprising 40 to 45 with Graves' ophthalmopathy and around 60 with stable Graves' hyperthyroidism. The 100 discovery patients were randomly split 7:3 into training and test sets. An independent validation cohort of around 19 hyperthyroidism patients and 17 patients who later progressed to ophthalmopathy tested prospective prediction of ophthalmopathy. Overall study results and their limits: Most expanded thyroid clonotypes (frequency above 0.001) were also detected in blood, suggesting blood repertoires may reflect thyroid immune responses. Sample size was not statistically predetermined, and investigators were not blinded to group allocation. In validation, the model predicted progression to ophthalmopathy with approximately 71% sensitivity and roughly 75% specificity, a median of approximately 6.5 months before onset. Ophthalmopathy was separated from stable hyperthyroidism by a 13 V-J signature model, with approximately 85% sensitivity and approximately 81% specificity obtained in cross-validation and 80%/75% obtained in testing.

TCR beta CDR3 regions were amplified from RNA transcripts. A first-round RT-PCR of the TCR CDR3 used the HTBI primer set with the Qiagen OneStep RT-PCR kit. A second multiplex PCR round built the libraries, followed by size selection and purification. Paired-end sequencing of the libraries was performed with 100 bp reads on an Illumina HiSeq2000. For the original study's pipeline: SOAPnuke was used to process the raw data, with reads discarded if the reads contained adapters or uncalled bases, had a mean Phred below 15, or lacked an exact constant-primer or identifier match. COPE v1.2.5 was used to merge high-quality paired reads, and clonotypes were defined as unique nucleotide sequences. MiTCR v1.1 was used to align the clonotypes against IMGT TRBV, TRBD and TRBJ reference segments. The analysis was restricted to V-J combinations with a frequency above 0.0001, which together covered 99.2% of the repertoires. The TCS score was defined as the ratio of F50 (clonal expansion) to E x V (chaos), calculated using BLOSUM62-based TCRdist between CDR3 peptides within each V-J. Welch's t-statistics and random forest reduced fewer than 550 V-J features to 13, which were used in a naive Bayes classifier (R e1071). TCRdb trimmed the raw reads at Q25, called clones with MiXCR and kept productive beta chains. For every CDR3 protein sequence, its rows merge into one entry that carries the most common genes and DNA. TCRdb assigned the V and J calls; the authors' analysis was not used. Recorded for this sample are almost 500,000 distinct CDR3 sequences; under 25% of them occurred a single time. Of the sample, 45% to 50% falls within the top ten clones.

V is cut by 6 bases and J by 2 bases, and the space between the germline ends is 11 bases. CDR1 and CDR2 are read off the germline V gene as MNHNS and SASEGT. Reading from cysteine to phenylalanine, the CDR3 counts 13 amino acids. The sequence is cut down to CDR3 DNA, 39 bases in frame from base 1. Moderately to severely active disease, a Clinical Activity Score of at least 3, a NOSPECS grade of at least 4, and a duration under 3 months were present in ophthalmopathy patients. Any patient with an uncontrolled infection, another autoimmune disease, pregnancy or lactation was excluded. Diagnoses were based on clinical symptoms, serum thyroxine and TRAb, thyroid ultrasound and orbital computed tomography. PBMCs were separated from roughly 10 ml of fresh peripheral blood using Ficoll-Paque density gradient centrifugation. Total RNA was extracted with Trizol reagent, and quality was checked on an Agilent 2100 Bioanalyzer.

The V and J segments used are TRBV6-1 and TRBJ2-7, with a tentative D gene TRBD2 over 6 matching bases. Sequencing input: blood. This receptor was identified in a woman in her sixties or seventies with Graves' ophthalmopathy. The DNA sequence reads TGTGCCAGCAGGTCCCCGGGGGCCTACGAGCAGTACTTC. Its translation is CASRSPGAYEQYF.